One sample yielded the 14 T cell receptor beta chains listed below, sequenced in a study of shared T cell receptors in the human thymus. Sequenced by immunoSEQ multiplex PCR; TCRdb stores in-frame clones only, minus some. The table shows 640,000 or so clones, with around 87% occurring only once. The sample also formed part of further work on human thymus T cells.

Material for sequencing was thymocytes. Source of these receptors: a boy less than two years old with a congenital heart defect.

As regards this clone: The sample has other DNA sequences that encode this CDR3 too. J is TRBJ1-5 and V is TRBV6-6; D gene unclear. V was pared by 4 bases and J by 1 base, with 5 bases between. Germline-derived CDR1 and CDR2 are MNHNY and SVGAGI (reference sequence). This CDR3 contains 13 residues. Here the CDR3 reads CASSSGSNQPQHF. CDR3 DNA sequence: TGTGCCAGCAGTTCGGGGAGCAATCAGCCCCAGCATTTT.

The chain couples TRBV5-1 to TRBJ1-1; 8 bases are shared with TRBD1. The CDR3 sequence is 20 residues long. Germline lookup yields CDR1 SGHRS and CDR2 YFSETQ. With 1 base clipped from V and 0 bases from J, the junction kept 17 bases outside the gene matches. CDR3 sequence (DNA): TGCGCCAGCAGCTTGATACGGCAGGGGGCGCAGGTAGCCCTGAACACTGAAGCTTTCTTT. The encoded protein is CASSLIRQGAQVALNTEAFF.

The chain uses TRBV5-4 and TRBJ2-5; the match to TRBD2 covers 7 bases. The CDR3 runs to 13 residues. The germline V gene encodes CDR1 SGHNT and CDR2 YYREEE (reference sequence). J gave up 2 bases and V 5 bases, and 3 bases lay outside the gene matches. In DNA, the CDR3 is TGTGCCAGCAGGGCTAGCGGACAAGAGACCCAGTACTTC. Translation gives CASRASGQETQYF. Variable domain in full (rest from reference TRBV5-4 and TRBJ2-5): ETGVTQSPTHLIKTRGQQVTLRCSSQSGHNTVSWYQQALGQGPQFIFQYYREEENGRGNFPPRFSGLQFPNYSSELNVNALELDDSALYLCASRASGQETQYFGPGTRLLVL.

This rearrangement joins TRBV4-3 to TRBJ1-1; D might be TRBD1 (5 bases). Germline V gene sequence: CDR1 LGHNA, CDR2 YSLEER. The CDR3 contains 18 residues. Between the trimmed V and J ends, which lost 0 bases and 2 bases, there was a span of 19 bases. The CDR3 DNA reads TGCGCCAGCAGCCAAGAAGGTGAGGGGAGGGGAAACAACACTGAAGCTTTCTTT. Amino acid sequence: CASSQEGEGRGNNTEAFF.

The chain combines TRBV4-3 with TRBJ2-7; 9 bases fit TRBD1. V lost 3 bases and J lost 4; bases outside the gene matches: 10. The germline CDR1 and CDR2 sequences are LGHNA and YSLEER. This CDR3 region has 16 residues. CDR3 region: CASSQVHGTGKYEQYF. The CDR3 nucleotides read TGCGCCAGCAGCCAGGTCCACGGGACAGGGAAGTACGAGCAGTACTTC.

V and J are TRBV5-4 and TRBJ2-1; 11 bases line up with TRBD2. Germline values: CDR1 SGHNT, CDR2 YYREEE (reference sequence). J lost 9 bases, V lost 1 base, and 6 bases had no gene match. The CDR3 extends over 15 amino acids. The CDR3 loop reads CASSLRLAGYGEQFF. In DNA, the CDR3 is TGTGCCAGCAGCTTGAGACTAGCGGGATACGGTGAGCAGTTCTTC.

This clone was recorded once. The CDR3 nucleotides are TGTGCCAGCAGTTTTAGCGCGTTTAGCAATCAGCCCCAGCATTTT. Protein sequence: CASSFSAFSNQPQHF. V gene TRBV6-5 combines with J gene TRBJ1-5, with no clear D. The V gene's germline CDR1 is MNHEY and CDR2 SVGAGI. The CDR3 extends over 15 amino acids. Trimming removed 4 bases from V and 0 bases from J, with 10 bases in between.

CDR3 region: CASSLPGPTSTEAFF. The CDR3 DNA sequence: TGTGCCAGCAGCTTACCAGGGCCGACGAGCACTGAAGCTTTCTTT. The chain links TRBV7-9 to TRBJ1-1; TRBD1 might be the D (5 bases). The CDR3 is 15 residues long. Germline CDR1 reads SEHNR; CDR2 reads FQNEAQ (reference sequence). V was pared by 2 bases and J by 4 bases, with 14 bases between.

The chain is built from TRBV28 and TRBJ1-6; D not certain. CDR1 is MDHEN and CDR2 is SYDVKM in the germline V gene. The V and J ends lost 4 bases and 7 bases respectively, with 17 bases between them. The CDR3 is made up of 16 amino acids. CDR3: CASSSSDAAGNSPLHF. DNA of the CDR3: TGTGCCAGCAGTTCATCAGACGCTGCGGGAAATTCACCCCTCCACTTT.

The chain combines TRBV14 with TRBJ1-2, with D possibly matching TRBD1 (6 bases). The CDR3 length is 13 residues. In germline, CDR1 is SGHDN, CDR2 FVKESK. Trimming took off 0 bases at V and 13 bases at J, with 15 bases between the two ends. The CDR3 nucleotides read TGTGCCAGCAGCCAAGATCACGGGGGGGCATCCACCTTC. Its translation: CASSQDHGGASTF.

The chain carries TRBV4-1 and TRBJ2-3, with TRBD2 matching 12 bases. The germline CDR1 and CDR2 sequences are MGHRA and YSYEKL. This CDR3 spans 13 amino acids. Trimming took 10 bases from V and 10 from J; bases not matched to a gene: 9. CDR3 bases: TGCGCCACATCTAGCGGGGGGGCTCGGCCGCAGTATTTT. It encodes CATSSGGARPQYF.

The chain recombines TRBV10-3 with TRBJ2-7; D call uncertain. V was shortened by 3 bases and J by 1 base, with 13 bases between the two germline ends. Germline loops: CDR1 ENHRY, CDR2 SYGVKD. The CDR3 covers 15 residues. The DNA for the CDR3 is TGTGCCATCAGTGACTCGTACAGAGCTTCCTACGAGCAGTACTTC. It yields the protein CAISDSYRASYEQYF.

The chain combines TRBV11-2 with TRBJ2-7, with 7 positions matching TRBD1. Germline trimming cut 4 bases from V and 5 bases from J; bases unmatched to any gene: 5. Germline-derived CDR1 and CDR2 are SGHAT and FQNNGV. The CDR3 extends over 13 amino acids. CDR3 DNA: TGTGCCAGCAGCTCCCGACAGGGAAACGAGCAGTACTTC. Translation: CASSSRQGNEQYF.

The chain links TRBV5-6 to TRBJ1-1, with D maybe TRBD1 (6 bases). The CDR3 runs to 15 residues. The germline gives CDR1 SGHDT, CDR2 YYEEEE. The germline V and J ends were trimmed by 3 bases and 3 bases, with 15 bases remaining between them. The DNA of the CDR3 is TGTGCCAGCAGCTCCCCGGGACAAGGATACACTGAAGCTTTCTTT. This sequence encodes CASSSPGQGYTEAFF.